This TCR beta chain is drawn from a study of T cell changes during pregnancy in multiple sclerosis (dated by TCRdb to the late 2010s). Broadly, across the study: The study examined how the T cell repertoire changed over the course of pregnancy in women with multiple sclerosis.

Note on this clone: The target of this receptor is not known. No quality values exist for individual bases; no much larger clone is one base distant.

The CDR3 contains 14 residues, cysteine and phenylalanine counted. Here the CDR3 DNA is all that survives: 42 bases in frame from base 1. V is pared back by 2 bases and J by 3 bases, with 13 bases lying between the germline termini. Based on the germline V gene (reference sequence), the CDR1 and CDR2 sequences are GTSNPN and SVGIG. Receptor amplification or capture employed the immunoSEQ multiplex PCR assay. In TCRdb, the immuneACCESS table is reduced to in-frame sequences with V and J assigned. These tables do not hold every clone; where another copy was compared, an unresolved V gene accounts for under half, and the others remain unexplained. The table for this sample lists about 120,000 clones; roughly 92% of them were counted only once. Clones ranked in the top ten supply 6.2% of the sample.

The chain links TRBV30 with TRBJ1-2; the D segment could be TRBD1, given 6 matching bases. The TCR was taken from a female donor with multiple sclerosis, enrolled in a pregnancy study. Source: peripheral blood, taken before pregnancy. Here is the DNA: TGTGCCTGGAGTAAGGGGGTTAACGACTATGGCTACACCTTC. The translation is CAWSKGVNDYGYTF.